This T cell receptor (beta chain) was documented in a study of patients and donors after allogeneic stem cell transplantation. At least ten counts were recorded for this clonotype. Between the trimmed V and J ends, which lost 2 bases and 8 bases, there was a span of 9 bases. The CDR3 is made up of 12 amino acids. The germline V gene has CDR1 SGHNT and CDR2 YENEEA. TCRdb recomputed calls from the RT-PCR reads with MiXCR, one row per CDR3 protein. This sample has 800,000 to 1,000,000 distinct CDR3 sequences, with roughly 18% found just once. The sequence came from a human donor who was either an allogeneic HSCT recipient or a stem cell or donor lymphocyte infusion donor (not recorded which). It is not recorded whose cells these are; they may come from a transplant donor. The source material was blood, either unsorted or a sorted T cell fraction (not recorded which). V is TRBV11-3 and J is TRBJ1-1, with D perhaps matching TRBD1 (5 bases). This CDR3 is CASSLRGPEAFF. CDR3 coding DNA: TGTGCCAGCAGCTTACGGGGACCCGAAGCTTTCTTT.